This TCR beta chain is drawn from a study of shared clonotypes between healthy human individuals. Study-wide findings and caveats: The genetic and exposure-history diversity represented was limited by few donors.

Generated by immunoSEQ multiplex PCR, the TCRdb table keeps only in-frame clones and is missing some. The sample holds about 500,000 clones, around 77% seen once. Trimming took off 3 bases at V and 7 bases at J, with 18 bases between the two ends. This CDR3 region has 15 residues. Per germline, CDR1 MNHEY and CDR2 SMNVEV (reference sequence). Tens of millions of PBMCs went into genomic DNA for unsorted samples. A remark on this clone: As yet, its antigen is unknown.

The sequence was obtained from a woman aged 35 to 49 in good health. Some clones in this sample may be carry-over from other donors' samples. The specimen sequenced was PBMCs. The chain is built from TRBV27 and TRBJ2-5, with D perhaps being TRBD1 or TRBD2 (5 bases each). The CDR3 sequence is CASSFRRGAAATQYF. For the CDR3, the DNA is TGTGCCAGCAGTTTTAGACGGGGCGCTGCCGCGACCCAGTACTTC.